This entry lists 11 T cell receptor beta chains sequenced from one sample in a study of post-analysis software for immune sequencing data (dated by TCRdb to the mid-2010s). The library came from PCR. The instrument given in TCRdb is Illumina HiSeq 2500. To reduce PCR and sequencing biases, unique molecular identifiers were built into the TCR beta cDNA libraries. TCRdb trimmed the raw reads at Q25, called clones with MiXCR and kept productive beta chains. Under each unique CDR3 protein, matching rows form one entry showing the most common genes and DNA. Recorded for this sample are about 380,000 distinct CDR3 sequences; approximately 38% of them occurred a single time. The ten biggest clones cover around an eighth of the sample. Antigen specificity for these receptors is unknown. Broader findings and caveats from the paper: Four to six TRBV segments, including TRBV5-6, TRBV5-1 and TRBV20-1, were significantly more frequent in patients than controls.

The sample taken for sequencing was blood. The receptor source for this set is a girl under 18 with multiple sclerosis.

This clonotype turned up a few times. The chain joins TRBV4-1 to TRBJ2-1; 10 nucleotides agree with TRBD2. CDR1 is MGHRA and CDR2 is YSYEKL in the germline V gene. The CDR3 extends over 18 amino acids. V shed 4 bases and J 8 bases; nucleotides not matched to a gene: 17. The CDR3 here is CASSPTRGSSGGDDEQFF. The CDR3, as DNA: TGCGCCAGCAGCCCCACACGGGGGTCTAGCGGGGGCGACGATGAGCAGTTCTTC.

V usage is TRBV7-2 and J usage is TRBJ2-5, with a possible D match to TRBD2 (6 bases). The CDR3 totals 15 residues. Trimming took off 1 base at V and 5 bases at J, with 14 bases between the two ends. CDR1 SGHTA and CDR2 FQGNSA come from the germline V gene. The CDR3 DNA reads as TGTGCCAGCAGCTTAGTTGGGGCAGGGAGGGAGACCCAGTACTTC. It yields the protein CASSLVGAGRETQYF.

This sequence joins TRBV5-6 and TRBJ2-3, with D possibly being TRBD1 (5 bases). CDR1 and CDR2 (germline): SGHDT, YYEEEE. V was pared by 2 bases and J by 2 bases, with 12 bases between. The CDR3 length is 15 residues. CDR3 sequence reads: CASSLGQGNTDTQYF. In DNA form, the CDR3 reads TGTGCCAGCAGCTTAGGACAAGGGAACACAGATACGCAGTATTTT.

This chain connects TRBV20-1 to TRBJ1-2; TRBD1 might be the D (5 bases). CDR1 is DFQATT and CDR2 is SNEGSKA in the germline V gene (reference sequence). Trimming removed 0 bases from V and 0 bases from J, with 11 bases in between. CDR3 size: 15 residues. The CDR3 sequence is CSARDHRSANYGYTF. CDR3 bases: TGCAGTGCTAGAGACCACAGGAGTGCTAACTATGGCTACACCTTC.

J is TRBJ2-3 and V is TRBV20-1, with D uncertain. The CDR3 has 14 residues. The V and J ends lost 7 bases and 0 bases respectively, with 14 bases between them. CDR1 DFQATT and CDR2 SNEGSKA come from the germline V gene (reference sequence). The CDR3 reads CSVVLSISTDTQYF. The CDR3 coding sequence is TGCAGTGTGGTCCTTAGTATAAGCACAGATACGCAGTATTTT.

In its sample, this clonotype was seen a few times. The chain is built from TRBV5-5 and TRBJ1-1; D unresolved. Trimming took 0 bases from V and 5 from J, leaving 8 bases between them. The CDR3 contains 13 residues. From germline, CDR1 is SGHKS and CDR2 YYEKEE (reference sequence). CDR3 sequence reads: CASSLVLRTEAFF. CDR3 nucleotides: TGTGCCAGCAGCTTGGTTCTACGAACTGAAGCTTTCTTT.

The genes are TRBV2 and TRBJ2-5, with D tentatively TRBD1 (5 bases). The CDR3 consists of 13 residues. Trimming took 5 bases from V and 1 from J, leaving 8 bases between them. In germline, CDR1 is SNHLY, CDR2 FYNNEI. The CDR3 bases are TGTGCCAGCAGTAACAGGTTCCAAGAGACCCAGTACTTC. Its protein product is CASSNRFQETQYF. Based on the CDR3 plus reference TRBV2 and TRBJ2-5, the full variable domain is EPEVTQTPSHQVTQMGQEVILRCVPISNHLYFYWYRQILGQKVEFLVSFYNNEISEKSEIFDDQFSVERPDGSNFTLKIRSTKLEDSAMYFCASSNRFQETQYFGPGTRLLVL.

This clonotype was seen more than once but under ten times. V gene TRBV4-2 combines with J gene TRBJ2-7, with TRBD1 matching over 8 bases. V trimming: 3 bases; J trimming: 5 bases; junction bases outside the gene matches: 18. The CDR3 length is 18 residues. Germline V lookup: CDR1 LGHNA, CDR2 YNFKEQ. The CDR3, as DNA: TGTGCCAGCAGCCATGGACAGGGAGAGGGATTGTTAAAGAACGAGCAGTACTTC. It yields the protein CASSHGQGEGLLKNEQYF.

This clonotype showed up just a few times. CDR3 DNA sequence: TGTGCCAGCAGCTTAGTTGGTGTGGCTCATAACTATGGCTACACCTTC. This encodes CASSLVGVAHNYGYTF. This chain uses TRBV7-9 with TRBJ1-2; D not resolved. V was pared by 1 base and J by 1 base, with 13 bases between. This CDR3 has 16 residues. CDR1 SEHNR and CDR2 FQNEAQ come from the germline V gene (reference sequence).

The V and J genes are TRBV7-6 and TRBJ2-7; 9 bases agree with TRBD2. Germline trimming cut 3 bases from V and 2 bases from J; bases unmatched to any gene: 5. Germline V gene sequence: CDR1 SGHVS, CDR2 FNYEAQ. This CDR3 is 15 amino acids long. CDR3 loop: CASSFASGVTYEQYF. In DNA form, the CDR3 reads TGTGCCAGCAGCTTTGCTAGCGGGGTAACCTACGAGCAGTACTTC.

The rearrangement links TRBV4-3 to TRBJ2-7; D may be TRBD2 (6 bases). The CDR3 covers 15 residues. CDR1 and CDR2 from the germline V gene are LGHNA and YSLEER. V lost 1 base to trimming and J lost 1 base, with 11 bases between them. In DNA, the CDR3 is TGCGCCAGCAGCCAAGTCTTAGCGGCATCCTACGAGCAGTACTTC. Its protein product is CASSQVLAASYEQYF.